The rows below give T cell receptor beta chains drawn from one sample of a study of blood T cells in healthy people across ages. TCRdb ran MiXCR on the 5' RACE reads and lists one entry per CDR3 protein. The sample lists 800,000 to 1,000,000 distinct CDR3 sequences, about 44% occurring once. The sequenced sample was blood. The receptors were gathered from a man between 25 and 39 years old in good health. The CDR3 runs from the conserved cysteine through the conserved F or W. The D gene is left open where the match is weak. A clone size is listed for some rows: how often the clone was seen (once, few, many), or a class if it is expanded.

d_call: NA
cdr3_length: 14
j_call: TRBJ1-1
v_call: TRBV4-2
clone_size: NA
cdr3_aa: CASSQDYRNTEAFF
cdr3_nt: TGTGCCAGCAGCCAAGATTACCGGAACACTGAAGCTTTCTTT

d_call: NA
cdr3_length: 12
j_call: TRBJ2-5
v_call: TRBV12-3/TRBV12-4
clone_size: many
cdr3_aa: CASSTYQETQYF
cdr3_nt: TGTGCCAGCAGCACTTACCAAGAGACCCAGTACTTC

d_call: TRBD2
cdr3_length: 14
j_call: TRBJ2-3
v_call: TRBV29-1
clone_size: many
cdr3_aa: CSVRASGAGDTQYF
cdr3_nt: TGCAGCGTTCGGGCTAGCGGGGCTGGAGATACGCAGTATTTT

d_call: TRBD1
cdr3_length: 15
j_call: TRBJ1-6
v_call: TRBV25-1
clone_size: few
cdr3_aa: CASSRQGEVYSPLHF
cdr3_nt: TGTGCCAGCAGCCGACAGGGGGAGGTCTATTCACCCCTCCACTTT

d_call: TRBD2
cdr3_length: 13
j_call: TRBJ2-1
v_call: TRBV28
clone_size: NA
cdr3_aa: CASILWTSGSGFF
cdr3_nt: TGTGCCAGCATTTTATGGACTAGCGGGAGTGGGTTCTTC

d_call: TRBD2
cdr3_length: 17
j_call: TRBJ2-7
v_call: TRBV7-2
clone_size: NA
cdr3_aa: CASSSSSGGAVGNEQYF
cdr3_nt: TGTGCCAGCAGCTCTTCTAGCGGGGGGGCCGTCGGCAATGAGCAGTACTTC

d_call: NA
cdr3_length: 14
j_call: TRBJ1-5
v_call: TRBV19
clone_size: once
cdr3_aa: CASSIGWGSQPQHF
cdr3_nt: TGTGCCAGTAGTATAGGGTGGGGGTCTCAGCCCCAGCATTTT

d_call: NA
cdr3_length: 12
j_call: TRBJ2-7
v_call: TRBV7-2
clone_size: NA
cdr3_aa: CASSLAAREQYF
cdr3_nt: TGTGCCAGCAGCTTGGCAGCGCGGGAGCAGTACTTC

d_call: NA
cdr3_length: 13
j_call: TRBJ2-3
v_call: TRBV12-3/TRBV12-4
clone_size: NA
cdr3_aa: CASTGPGADTQYF
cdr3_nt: TGTGCCAGCACAGGACCTGGGGCAGATACGCAGTATTTT

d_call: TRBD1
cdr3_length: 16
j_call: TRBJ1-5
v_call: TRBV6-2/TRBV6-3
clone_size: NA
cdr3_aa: CASRQGGGTGDQPQHF
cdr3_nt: TGTGCCAGCAGACAGGGAGGCGGGACAGGGGATCAGCCCCAGCATTTT